The rows below give T cell receptor beta chains drawn from one sample of a study of cytomegalovirus exposure and HLA in healthy donors. Assay: immunoSEQ multiplex PCR; the TCRdb copy retains only in-frame clones and omits some. In all, the sample yields approximately 110,000 clones. Sequencing input: PBMCs. The receptors stem from a man aged 18-30 years in good health and CMV-seronegative. Both conserved end residues are part of each CDR3. Fields, in order: D gene, V gene, J gene, CDR3 protein, CDR3 DNA. D genes are given only for firm matches.

>TRBD2|TRBV5-1|TRBJ2-5
CASSSIAGGPLIGETQYF
TGCGCCAGCAGCTCCATAGCGGGAGGGCCGCTAATAGGAGAGACCCAGTACTTC
>.|TRBV19|TRBJ1-1
CASSQRQMNTEAFF
TGTGCCAGTAGTCAAAGACAGATGAACACTGAAGCTTTCTTT
>.|TRBV18|TRBJ1-1
CASSRREIGQPNTEAFF
TGTGCCAGCTCACGTAGAGAGATAGGACAGCCGAACACTGAAGCTTTCTTT
>.|TRBV7-9|TRBJ2-7
CASKGEQGKNYEQYF
TGTGCCAGCAAGGGTGAGCAGGGAAAGAACTACGAGCAGTACTTC
>.|TRBV28|TRBJ1-4
CASSLQGVPEKLFF
TGTGCCAGCAGTTTACAGGGCGTCCCTGAAAAACTGTTTTTT
>.|TRBV6-5|TRBJ1-2
CASSYSSSGGYTF
TGTGCCAGCAGTTACTCGAGTTCCGGTGGCTACACCTTC
>.|TRBV20-1|TRBJ2-1
CSAPSFNEQFF
TGCAGTGCCCCGTCCTTTAATGAGCAGTTCTTC
>TRBD2|TRBV10-3|TRBJ2-1
CAISELAGFYREQFF
TGTGCCATCAGTGAGCTAGCGGGATTCTATAGAGAGCAGTTCTTC
>.|TRBV5-6|TRBJ1-2
CASRDTGYGYGYTF
TGTGCCAGCAGAGATACAGGGTACGGCTATGGCTACACCTTC
>TRBD1|TRBV6-5|TRBJ1-2
CASSRGQGANYGYTF
TGTGCCAGCAGTCGTGGACAGGGAGCTAACTATGGCTACACCTTC
>.|TRBV10-3|TRBJ1-2
CAISDPDRIYGYTF
TGTGCCATCAGTGACCCCGACAGGATCTATGGCTACACCTTC
>.|TRBV5-6|TRBJ1-1
CASLTAGSYTEAFF
TGTGCCAGCCTGACAGCCGGGTCTTACACTGAAGCTTTCTTT
>.|TRBV30|TRBJ2-5
CAWSVPGFGTQYF
TGTGCCTGGAGTGTACCAGGATTCGGGACCCAGTACTTC
>.|TRBV5-6|TRBJ1-5
CASSLGGGGSNQPQHF
TGTGCCAGCAGCTTGGGCGGGGGGGGTAGCAATCAGCCCCAGCATTTT
>.|TRBV19|TRBJ1-5
CASSIETGYGNQPQHF
TGTGCCAGTAGTATAGAAACAGGGTATGGCAATCAGCCCCAGCATTTT
>.|TRBV19|TRBJ1-1
CASRTGERYTEAFF
TGTGCCAGTAGGACGGGTGAGAGGTACACTGAAGCTTTCTTT
>.|TRBV2|TRBJ1-4
CASSPSGGVYNEKLFF
TGTGCCAGCAGCCCCTCGGGTGGAGTTTATAATGAAAAACTGTTTTTT
>TRBD1|TRBV2|TRBJ2-7
CASTHLGQELSYEQYF
TGTGCCAGCACTCACCTGGGACAGGAGCTCTCCTACGAGCAGTACTTC
>.|TRBV30|TRBJ1-6
CAWSLAWGGNSPLHF
TGTGCCTGGAGTCTAGCTTGGGGGGGTAATTCACCCCTCCACTTT
>TRBD2|TRBV15|TRBJ2-1
CATSRQGLAGGNEQFF
TGTGCCACCAGCAGACAAGGACTAGCGGGGGGGAATGAGCAGTTCTTC
>.|TRBV19|TRBJ2-6
CASSIPRSGANVLTF
TGTGCCAGTAGTATCCCGAGATCTGGGGCCAACGTCCTGACTTTC
>.|TRBV19|TRBJ2-2
CASGYRVGIGELFF
TGTGCCAGTGGATACAGGGTAGGGATCGGGGAGCTGTTTTTT
>.|TRBV5-4|TRBJ1-1
CASSRREQGTEAFF
TGTGCCAGCAGCCGCAGGGAGCAGGGGACTGAAGCTTTCTTT
>.|TRBV6-1|TRBJ1-6
CASSAENTGLWNSPLHF
TGTGCCAGCAGTGCCGAAAACACAGGGCTATGGAATTCACCCCTCCACTTT
>.|TRBV7-3|TRBJ2-2
CASSSGQYTGELFF
TGTGCCAGCAGCTCCGGACAGTACACCGGGGAGCTGTTTTTT
>TRBD1|TRBV28|TRBJ2-7
CASSLGQGAVRSYEQYF
TGTGCCAGCAGCTTGGGACAGGGGGCTGTTCGGAGCTACGAGCAGTACTTC
>TRBD1|TRBV6-1|TRBJ1-2
CASSELGQGDYGYTF
TGTGCCAGCAGTGAATTGGGACAGGGGGACTATGGCTACACCTTC
>.|TRBV12-5|TRBJ1-1
CASGLATANTEAFF
TGTGCTAGTGGTTTGGCGACAGCGAACACTGAAGCTTTCTTT
>TRBD1|TRBV7-8|TRBJ2-5
CAIARRDRGSETQYF
TGTGCCATCGCCCGGCGGGACAGGGGATCAGAGACCCAGTACTTC
>TRBD2|TRBV27|TRBJ2-7
CASSLFSGRPDYEQYF
TGTGCCAGCAGTTTATTCAGCGGGAGGCCCGACTACGAGCAGTACTTC
>TRBD1|TRBV25-1|TRBJ1-2
CASRTDRGYGYTF
TGTGCCAGCCGAACCGACAGGGGCTATGGCTACACCTTC
>.|TRBV9|TRBJ2-1
CASSPYRQGGNEQFF
TGTGCCAGCAGCCCCTACCGACAGGGAGGCAATGAGCAGTTCTTC
>.|TRBV6-5|TRBJ2-7
CASTGTNEQYF
TGTGCCAGCACGGGGACAAACGAGCAGTACTTC
>.|TRBV14|TRBJ2-1
CASSQDWTAQSEQFF
TGTGCCAGCAGCCAAGATTGGACAGCCCAGTCGGAGCAGTTCTTC
>.|TRBV2|TRBJ1-1
CASTGAGRMNTEAFF
TGTGCCAGCACTGGGGCAGGGCGGATGAACACTGAAGCTTTCTTT
>TRBD1|TRBV5-6|TRBJ1-2
CASSFQGARVGYTF
TGTGCCAGCAGCTTCCAGGGGGCCCGAGTTGGCTACACCTTC
>TRBD2|TRBV27|TRBJ2-7
CASRRSGTSGYEQYF
TGTGCCAGTAGACGCTCCGGGACTAGCGGCTACGAGCAGTACTTC
>.|TRBV5-1|TRBJ2-2
CASFPGNTGELFF
TGCGCCAGCTTCCCCGGGAACACCGGGGAGCTGTTTTTT
>.|TRBV18|TRBJ1-1
CASSPGPGEAFF
TGTGCCAGCTCACCAGGGCCGGGGGAAGCTTTCTTT
>TRBD1|TRBV9|TRBJ1-1
CASSGGGTGVTEAFF
TGTGCCAGCAGCGGGGGGGGGACAGGGGTAACTGAAGCTTTCTTT
>TRBD1|TRBV5-1|TRBJ2-1
CASSWTGEFGEQFF
TGCGCCAGCAGCTGGACAGGGGAGTTCGGAGAGCAGTTCTTC
>TRBD1|TRBV27|TRBJ1-1
CASSPWTGATDRAFF
TGTGCCAGCAGTCCTTGGACAGGGGCCACAGATAGGGCTTTCTTT
>TRBD1|TRBV19|TRBJ2-2
CASSNPRGLTTGELFF
TGTGCCAGTAGTAACCCGAGGGGGCTTACCACCGGGGAGCTGTTTTTT
>TRBD2|TRBV5-1|TRBJ2-3
CASSRAGSSGSSTDTQYF
TGCGCCAGCAGCCGAGCGGGGAGTAGCGGGTCTAGCACAGATACGCAGTATTTT
>.|TRBV29-1|TRBJ1-4
CSAGQEKLFF
TGCAGCGCCGGACAAGAAAAACTGTTTTTT
>TRBD1|TRBV7-9|TRBJ2-7
CASSLGAGGEQYF
TGTGCCAGCAGTTTAGGCGCAGGGGGCGAGCAGTACTTC
>.|TRBV15|TRBJ1-6
CATSRDRGSSPLHF
TGTGCCACCAGCAGAGATCGCGGCAGCTCACCCCTCCACTTT
>TRBD1|TRBV27|TRBJ1-2
CASSLNRFGTGSIGYTF
TGTGCCAGCAGTTTAAATCGTTTCGGGACAGGGTCAATCGGCTACACCTTC
>TRBD1|TRBV13|TRBJ2-2
CASKGQGNRELFF
TGTGCCAGCAAGGGACAGGGGAACAGGGAGCTGTTTTTT
>.|TRBV18|TRBJ2-6
CASSPPTGSGANVLTF
TGTGCCAGCTCACCACCAACAGGATCTGGGGCCAACGTCCTGACTTTC